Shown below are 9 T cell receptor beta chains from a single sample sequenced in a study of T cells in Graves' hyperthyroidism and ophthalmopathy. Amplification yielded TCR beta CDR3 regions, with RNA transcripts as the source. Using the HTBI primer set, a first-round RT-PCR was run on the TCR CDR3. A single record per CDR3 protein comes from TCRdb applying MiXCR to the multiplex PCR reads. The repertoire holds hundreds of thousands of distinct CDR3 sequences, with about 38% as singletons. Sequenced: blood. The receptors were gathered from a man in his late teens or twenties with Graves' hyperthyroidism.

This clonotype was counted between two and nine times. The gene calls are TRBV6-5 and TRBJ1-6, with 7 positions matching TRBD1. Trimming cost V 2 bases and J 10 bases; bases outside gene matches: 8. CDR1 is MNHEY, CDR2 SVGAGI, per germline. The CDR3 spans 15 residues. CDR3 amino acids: CASSYGWDSRSPLHF. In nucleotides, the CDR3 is TGTGCCAGCAGTTACGGGTGGGACAGTCGCTCACCCCTCCACTTT.

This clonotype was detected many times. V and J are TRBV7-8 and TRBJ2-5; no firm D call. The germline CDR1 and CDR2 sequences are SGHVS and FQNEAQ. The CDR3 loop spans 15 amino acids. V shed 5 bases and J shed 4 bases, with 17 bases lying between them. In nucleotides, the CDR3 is TGTGCCAGCAGCCGCCTCCCGGATAGAGGAGAGACCCAGTACTTC. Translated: CASSRLPDRGETQYF.

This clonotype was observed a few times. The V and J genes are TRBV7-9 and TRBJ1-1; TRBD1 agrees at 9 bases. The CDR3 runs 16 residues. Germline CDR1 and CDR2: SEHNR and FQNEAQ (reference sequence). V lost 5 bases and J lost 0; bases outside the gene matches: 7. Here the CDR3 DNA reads TGTGCCAGCAGCCTACGGACAGGGGCCTTGAACACTGAAGCTTTCTTT. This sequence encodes CASSLRTGALNTEAFF.

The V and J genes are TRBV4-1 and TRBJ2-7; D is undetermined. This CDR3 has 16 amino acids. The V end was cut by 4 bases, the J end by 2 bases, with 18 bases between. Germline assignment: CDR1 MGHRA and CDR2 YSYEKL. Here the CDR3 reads CASSPLESDPPYEQYF. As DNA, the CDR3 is TGCGCCAGCAGCCCCCTGGAAAGCGACCCTCCCTACGAGCAGTACTTC.

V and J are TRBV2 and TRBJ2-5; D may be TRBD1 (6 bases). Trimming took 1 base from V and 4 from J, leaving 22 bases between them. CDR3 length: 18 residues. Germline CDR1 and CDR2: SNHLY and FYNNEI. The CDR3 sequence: CASSEVGQWGHRRETQYF. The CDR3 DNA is TGTGCCAGCAGTGAAGTGGGCCAGTGGGGGCACAGACGAGAGACCCAGTACTTC. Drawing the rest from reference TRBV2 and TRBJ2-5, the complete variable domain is EPEVTQTPSHQVTQMGQEVILRCVPISNHLYFYWYRQILGQKVEFLVSFYNNEISEKSEIFDDQFSVERPDGSNFTLKIRSTKLEDSAMYFCASSEVGQWGHRRETQYFGPGTRLLVL.

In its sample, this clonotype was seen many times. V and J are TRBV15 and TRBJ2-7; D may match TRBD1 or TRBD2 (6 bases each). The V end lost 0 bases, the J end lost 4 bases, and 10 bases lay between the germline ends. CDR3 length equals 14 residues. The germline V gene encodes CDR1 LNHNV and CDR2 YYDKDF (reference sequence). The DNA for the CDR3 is TGTGCCACCAGCAGAGATCCGGGGGCTTACGAGCAGTACTTC. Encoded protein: CATSRDPGAYEQYF.

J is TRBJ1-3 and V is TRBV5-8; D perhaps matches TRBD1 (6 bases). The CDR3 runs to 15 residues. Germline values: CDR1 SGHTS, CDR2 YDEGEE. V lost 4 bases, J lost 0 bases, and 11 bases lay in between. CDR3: CASSRETGSGNTIYF. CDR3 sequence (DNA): TGTGCCAGCAGCCGCGAGACAGGCTCTGGAAACACCATATATTTT.

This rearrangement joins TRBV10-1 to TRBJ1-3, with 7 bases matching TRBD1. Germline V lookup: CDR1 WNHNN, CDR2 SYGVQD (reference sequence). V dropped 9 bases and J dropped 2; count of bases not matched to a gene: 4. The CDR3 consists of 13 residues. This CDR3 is CASSDRAGNTIYF. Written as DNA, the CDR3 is TGCGCCAGTTCCGACAGGGCTGGAAACACCATATATTTT.

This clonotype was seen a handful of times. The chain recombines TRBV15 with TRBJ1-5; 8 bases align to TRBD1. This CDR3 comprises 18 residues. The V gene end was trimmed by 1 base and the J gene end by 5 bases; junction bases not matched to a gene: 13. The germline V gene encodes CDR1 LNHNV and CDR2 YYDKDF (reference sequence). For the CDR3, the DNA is TGTGCCACCAGCAGAGCCGGGACAGGCCATAGGGAGGATCAGCCCCAGCATTTT. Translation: CATSRAGTGHREDQPQHF.